One sample yielded the 5 T cell receptor beta chains listed below, sequenced in a study of T-cell memory formation after mild COVID-19. Each CDR3 protein is one row after TCRdb ran MiXCR on the 5' RACE reads. Among about 110,000 distinct CDR3 sequences listed, 12% were seen once. Sequencing was done on a sample of PBMCs or a T cell subset sorted from them (not recorded which). The source is an adult woman who had mild COVID-19 (a few samples of this study predate the infection). Cell type and time point are not known.

This clonotype appeared many times. The J gene is TRBJ2-1, the V gene TRBV6-2 or TRBV6-3; D possibly corresponds to TRBD1 (6 bases). CDR3 length equals 16 residues. The V and J ends lost 6 bases and 2 bases respectively, with 17 bases between them. Germline lookup yields CDR1 MNHEY and CDR2 SVGEGT. The CDR3 coding sequence is TGTGCCAGCAGCCAGGGGACGGAAGGGCCCTACAATGAGCAGTTCTTC. Its translation: CASSQGTEGPYNEQFF.

This clonotype was observed a handful of times. This chain links TRBV5-4 with TRBJ2-1; D could derive from TRBD1 or TRBD2 (5 bases each). This CDR3 has 14 amino acids. In germline, CDR1 is SGHNT, CDR2 YYREEE (reference sequence). Trimming stripped 4 bases from V and 8 bases from J, with 16 bases between. The CDR3: CASSIGALEDEQFF. The CDR3 nucleotides read TGTGCCAGCAGCATCGGGGCCCTTGAGGATGAGCAGTTCTTC.

The V and J genes are TRBV12-3 or TRBV12-4 and TRBJ2-1; 12 bases are shared with TRBD2. This CDR3 is 12 amino acids long. V trimming: 9 bases; J trimming: 7 bases; junction bases outside the gene matches: 1. CDR3 nucleotide sequence: TGTGCCAGTGGACTAGCGGGAAATGAGCAGTTCTTC. Protein sequence: CASGLAGNEQFF.

This clonotype has more than one count but fewer than ten. The chain combines TRBV15 with TRBJ2-3; D ambiguous. There are 15 residues in the CDR3. The V gene's germline CDR1 is LNHNV and CDR2 YYDKDF (reference sequence). Trimming stripped 4 bases from V and 0 bases from J, with 11 bases between. CDR3 in amino acids: CATSNLASSTDTQYF. The CDR3 DNA reads as TGTGCCACCAGCAATTTAGCCTCCAGCACAGATACGCAGTATTTT.

This clonotype was picked up a small number of times. V is TRBV7-9 and J is TRBJ2-1; 9 bases are a match to TRBD1. Germline lookup yields CDR1 SEHNR and CDR2 FQNEAQ (reference sequence). CDR3 length equals 13 residues. The J segment lost 6 bases and the V segment lost 6 bases, leaving 3 bases of the junction unmatched. The CDR3 here is CASRPTGGNEQFF. The DNA for the CDR3 is TGTGCCAGCAGACCGACAGGGGGCAATGAGCAGTTCTTC.